This T cell receptor beta chain was identified in a study of CD8+ T cells in alopecia areata. Study-wide background: Severity among treated patients was scored by the percentage of scalp area affected. Broader study findings: Administration of tofacitinib significantly diminished scalp clonality and expanded CD8+ clones within the top 100. Across lesional scalp, and particularly alopecia totalis/universalis, clonality surpassed that of normal scalp.

RNA was isolated and reverse transcribed to cDNA, the sequencing template. Generated by immunoSEQ multiplex PCR, the TCRdb table keeps only in-frame clones and is missing some. Here the sample spans 87,000 or so clones, around three quarters being singletons. Indicated treatment: oral pan-JAK inhibitor, 5-10 mg twice daily. Only a few counts were recorded for this clone. Antigen: not known. The CDR3 extends over 14 amino acids. V lost 8 bases and J 5 bases, leaving 16 bases between the germline ends. In germline, CDR1 is MNHEY, CDR2 SVGAGI. Sequenced material: CD8+ T cells sorted from blood, taken at week 44, from a patient treated with tofacitinib. The clonotype was recovered from a human donor with alopecia areata. The genes are TRBV6-5 and TRBJ1-5, with D perhaps matching TRBD1 (5 bases). The DNA for the CDR3 is TGTGCCAGCCGGGACGGAGCCCAAGATCAGCCCCAGCATTTT. It is translated as CASRDGAQDQPQHF.